This TCR beta chain was sequenced for a study of cytotoxic CD8 clonotypes in ibrutinib-treated CLL. Points from the study as a whole: Against age-matched healthy donors, baseline clonality ran higher and tracked circulating CD8+ T-cell counts. At ibrutinib response, clonality increased, and at progression it declined back toward baseline.

In its sample, this clone was seen a few times. Its antigen is not known. No DNA is shown, since the ends of the CDR3 on it are uncertain; the CDR3 is the one TCRdb lists. Cryopreserved PBMCs provided roughly 2 micrograms of genomic DNA for the TCR beta libraries. Sequencing was designed to attain a depth spanning 1 in 200,000 to 1 in 1 million T cells. Measured with immunoSEQ multiplex PCR; TCRdb has only the in-frame clones, and not every one. The sample has roughly 150,000 clones, approximately 80% seen once. Termini included, the CDR3 measures 13 amino acids. CDR1 LNHDA and CDR2 SQIVND come from the germline V gene (reference sequence).

V is TRBV19 and J is TRBJ1-1. This TCR was recovered from a human donor with chronic lymphocytic leukemia. The material sequenced was PBMCs, taken after 24 months of ibrutinib treatment. The CDR3 reads CASSFLAERTGVF.